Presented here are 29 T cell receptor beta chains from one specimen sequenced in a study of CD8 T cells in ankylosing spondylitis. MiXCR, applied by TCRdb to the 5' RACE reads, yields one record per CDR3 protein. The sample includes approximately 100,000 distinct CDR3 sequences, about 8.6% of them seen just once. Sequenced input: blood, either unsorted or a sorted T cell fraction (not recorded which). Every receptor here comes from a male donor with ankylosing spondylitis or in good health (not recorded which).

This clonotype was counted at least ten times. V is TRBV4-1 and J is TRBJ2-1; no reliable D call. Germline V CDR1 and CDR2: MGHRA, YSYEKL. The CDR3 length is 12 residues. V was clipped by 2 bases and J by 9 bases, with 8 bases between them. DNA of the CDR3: TGCGCCAGCAGCCAAATTAGTGGTGAGCAGTTCTTC. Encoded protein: CASSQISGEQFF.

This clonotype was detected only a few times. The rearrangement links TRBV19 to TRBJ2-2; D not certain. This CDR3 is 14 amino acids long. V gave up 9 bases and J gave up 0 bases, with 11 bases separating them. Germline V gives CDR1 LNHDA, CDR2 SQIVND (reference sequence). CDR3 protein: CASGPFANTGELFF. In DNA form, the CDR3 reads TGTGCCAGCGGGCCCTTCGCGAACACCGGGGAGCTGTTTTTT.

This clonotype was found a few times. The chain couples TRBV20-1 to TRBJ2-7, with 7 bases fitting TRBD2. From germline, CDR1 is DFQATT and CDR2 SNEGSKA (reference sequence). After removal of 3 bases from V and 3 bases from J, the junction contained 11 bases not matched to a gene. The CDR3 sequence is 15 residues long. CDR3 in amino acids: CSASPERGRIYEQYF. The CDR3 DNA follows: TGCAGTGCTAGTCCTGAGCGGGGCCGAATCTACGAGCAGTACTTC.

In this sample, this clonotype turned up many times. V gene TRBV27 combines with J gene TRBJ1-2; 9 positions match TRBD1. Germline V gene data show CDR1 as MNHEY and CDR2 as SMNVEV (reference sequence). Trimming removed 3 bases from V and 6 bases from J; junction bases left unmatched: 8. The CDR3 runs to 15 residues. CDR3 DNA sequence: TGTGCCAGCAGTTTTCTCGGACAGGGGTCAAATGGCTACACCTTC. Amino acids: CASSFLGQGSNGYTF.

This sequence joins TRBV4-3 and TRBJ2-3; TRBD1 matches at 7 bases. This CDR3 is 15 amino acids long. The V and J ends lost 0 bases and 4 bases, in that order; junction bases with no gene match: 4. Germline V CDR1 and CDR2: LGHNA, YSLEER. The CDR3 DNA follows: TGCGCCAGCAGCCAAGACGGCCAGGGGGCAGATACGCAGTATTTT. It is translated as CASSQDGQGADTQYF.

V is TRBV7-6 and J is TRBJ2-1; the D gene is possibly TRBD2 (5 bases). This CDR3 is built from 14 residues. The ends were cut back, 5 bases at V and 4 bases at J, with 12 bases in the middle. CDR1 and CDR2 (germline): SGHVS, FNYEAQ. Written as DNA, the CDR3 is TGTGCCAGCAGCCTCCGGACGGGATACAATGAGCAGTTCTTC. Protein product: CASSLRTGYNEQFF. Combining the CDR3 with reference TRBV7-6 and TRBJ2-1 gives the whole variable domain GAGVSQSPRYKVTKRGQDVALRCDPISGHVSLYWYRQALGQGPEFLTYFNYEAQQDKSGLPNDRFSAERPEGSISTLTIQRTEQRDSAMYRCASSLRTGYNEQFFGPGTRLTVL.

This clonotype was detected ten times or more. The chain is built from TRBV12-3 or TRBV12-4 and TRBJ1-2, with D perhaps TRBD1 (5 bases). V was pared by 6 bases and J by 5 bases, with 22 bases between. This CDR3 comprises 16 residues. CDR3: CASSQIWGKGHYGYTF. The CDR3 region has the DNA TGTGCCAGCAGCCAAATTTGGGGCAAGGGCCATTATGGCTACACCTTC.

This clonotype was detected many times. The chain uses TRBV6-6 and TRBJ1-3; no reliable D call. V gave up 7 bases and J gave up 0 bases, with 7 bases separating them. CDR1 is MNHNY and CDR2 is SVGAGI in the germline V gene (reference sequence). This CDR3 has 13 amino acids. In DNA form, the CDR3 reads TGTGCCAGCAATGGGGACTCTGGAAACACCATATATTTT. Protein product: CASNGDSGNTIYF.

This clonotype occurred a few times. For the CDR3, the DNA is TGTGCCAGCAGCCTACGGATGGCTGGGGCCAACGTCCTGACTTTC. Its translation is CASSLRMAGANVLTF. The chain links TRBV7-3 to TRBJ2-6; no clear D. Germline lookup yields CDR1 SGHTA and CDR2 FQGTGA. V lost 5 bases to trimming and J lost 2 bases, with 10 bases between them. This CDR3 is built from 15 residues.

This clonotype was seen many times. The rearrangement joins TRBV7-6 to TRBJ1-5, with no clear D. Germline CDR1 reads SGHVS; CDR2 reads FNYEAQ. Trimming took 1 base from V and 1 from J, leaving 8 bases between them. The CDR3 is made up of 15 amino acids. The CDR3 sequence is CASSLVSGSNQPQHF. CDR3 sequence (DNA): TGTGCCAGCAGCTTAGTTTCTGGGAGCAATCAGCCCCAGCATTTT.

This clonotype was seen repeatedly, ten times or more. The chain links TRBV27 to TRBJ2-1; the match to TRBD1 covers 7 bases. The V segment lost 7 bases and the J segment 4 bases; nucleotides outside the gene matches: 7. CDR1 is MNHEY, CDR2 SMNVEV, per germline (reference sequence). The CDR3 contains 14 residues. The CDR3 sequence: CASTHGTAYNEQFF. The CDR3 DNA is TGTGCCAGCACCCACGGGACAGCTTACAATGAGCAGTTCTTC.

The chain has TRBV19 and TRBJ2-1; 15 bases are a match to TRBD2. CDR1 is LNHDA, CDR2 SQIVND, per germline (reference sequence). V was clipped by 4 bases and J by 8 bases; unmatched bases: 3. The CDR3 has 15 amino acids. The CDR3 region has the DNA TGTGCCAGTAGTAGGACTAGCGGGAGGGCCTATGAGCAGTTCTTC. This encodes CASSRTSGRAYEQFF.

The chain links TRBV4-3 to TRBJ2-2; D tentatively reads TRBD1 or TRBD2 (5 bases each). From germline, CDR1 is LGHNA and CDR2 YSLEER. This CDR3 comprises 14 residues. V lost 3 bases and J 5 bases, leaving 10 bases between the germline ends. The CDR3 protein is CASSQLGGTGELFF. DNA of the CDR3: TGCGCCAGCAGCCAGCTTGGGGGAACCGGGGAGCTGTTTTTT.

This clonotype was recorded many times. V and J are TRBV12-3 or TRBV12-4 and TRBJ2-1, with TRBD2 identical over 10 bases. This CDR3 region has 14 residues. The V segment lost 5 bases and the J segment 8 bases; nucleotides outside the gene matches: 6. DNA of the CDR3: TGTGCCAGCAGTCCGCTAGCGGGAGATCATGAGCAGTTCTTC. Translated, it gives CASSPLAGDHEQFF.

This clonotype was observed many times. The DNA of the CDR3 is TGTGCCAGCTCACCATCAGGACAGACGTATAGCAATCAGCCCCAGCATTTT. This translates into CASSPSGQTYSNQPQHF. V and J are TRBV18 and TRBJ1-5, with D maybe TRBD1 (6 bases). The germline V gene encodes CDR1 KGHSH and CDR2 LQKENI. The CDR3 sequence is 17 residues long. Trimming took 2 bases from V and 0 from J, leaving 14 bases between them.

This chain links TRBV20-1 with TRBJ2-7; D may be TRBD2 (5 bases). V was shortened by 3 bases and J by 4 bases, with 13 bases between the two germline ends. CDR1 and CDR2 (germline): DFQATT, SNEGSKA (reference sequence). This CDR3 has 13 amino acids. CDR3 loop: CSASEDSGYEQYF. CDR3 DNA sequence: TGCAGTGCTAGCGAGGACTCCGGGTACGAGCAGTACTTC.

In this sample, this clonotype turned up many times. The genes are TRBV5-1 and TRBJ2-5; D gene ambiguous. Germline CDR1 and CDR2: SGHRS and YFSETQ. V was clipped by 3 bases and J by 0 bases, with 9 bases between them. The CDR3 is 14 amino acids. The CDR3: CASSYPLYQETQYF. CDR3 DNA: TGCGCCAGCAGCTATCCCCTTTACCAAGAGACCCAGTACTTC.

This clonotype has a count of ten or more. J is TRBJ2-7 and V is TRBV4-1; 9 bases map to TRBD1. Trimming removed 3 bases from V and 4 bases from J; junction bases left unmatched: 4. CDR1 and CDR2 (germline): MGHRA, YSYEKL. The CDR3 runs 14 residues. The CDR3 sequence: CASSHWTGDYEQYF. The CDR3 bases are TGCGCCAGCAGCCATTGGACAGGGGATTACGAGCAGTACTTC.

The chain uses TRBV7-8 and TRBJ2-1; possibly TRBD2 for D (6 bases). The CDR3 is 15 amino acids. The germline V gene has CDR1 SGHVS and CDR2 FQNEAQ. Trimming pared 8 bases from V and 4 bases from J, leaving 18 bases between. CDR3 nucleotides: TGTGCCAGCTTCCAATTAGCGGAGATATACAATGAGCAGTTCTTC. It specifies CASFQLAEIYNEQFF.

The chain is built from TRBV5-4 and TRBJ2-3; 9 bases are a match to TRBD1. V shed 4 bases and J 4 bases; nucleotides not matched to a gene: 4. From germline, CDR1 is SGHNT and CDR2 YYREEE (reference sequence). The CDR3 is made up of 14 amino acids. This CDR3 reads CASSPDRGADTQYF. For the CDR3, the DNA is TGTGCCAGCAGCCCTGACAGGGGGGCAGATACGCAGTATTTT.

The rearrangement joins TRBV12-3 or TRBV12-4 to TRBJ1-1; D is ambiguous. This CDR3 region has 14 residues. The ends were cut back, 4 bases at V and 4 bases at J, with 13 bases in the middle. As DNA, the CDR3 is TGTGCCAGCAGTTCCTCCGGGCCCGTCACTGAAGCTTTCTTT. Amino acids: CASSSSGPVTEAFF.

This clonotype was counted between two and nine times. CDR3 sequence (DNA): TGTGCCAGCAGTCCTACAGGGGATCAGCCCCAGCATTTT. This translates into CASSPTGDQPQHF. This chain uses TRBV12-3 or TRBV12-4 with TRBJ1-5; 7 bases map to TRBD1. V lost 5 bases, J lost 5 bases, and 3 bases stayed unmatched. The CDR3 is 13 residues long.

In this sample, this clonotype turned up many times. CDR3 in DNA: TGTGCCAGCAGCTTCGACAGGGTTGGAAACACCATATATTTT. Translating gives CASSFDRVGNTIYF. The J gene is TRBJ1-3, the V gene TRBV7-2, with TRBD1 matching over 7 bases. J was trimmed by 3 bases and V by 3 bases; bases with no gene match: 2. CDR1 SGHTA and CDR2 FQGNSA come from the germline V gene. The CDR3 spans 14 residues. The variable domain in full, completed from reference TRBV7-2 and TRBJ1-3, reads GAGVSQSPSNKVTEKGKDVELRCDPISGHTALYWYRQSLGQGLEFLIYFQGNSAPDKSGLPSDRFSAERTGGSVSTLTIQRTQQEDSAVYLCASSFDRVGNTIYFGEGSWLTVV.

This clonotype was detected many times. CDR3 loop: CASEPGLAGVSYEQYF. CDR3 DNA: TGCGCCAGCGAACCGGGACTAGCGGGAGTCTCCTACGAGCAGTACTTC. This sequence joins TRBV5-1 and TRBJ2-7, with 14 bases aligning to TRBD2. Germline CDR1 and CDR2: SGHRS and YFSETQ. Trimming at V came to 7 bases and at J to 0 bases, leaving 6 bases not matched to a gene. This CDR3 has 16 residues.

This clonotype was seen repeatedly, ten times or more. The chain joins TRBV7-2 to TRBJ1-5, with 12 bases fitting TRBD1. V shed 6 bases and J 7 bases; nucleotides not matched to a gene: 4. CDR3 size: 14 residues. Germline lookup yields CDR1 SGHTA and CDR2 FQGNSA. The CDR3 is CASSRDRGRQPQHF. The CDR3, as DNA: TGTGCCAGCAGTAGGGACAGGGGGCGGCAGCCCCAGCATTTT.

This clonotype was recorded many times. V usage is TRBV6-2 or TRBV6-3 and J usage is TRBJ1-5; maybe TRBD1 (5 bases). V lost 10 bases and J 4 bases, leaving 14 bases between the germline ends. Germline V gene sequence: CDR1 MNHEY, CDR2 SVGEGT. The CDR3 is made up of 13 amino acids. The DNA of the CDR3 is TGTGCCACCAGCGGGACGCCTAATCAGCCCCAGCATTTT. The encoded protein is CATSGTPNQPQHF.

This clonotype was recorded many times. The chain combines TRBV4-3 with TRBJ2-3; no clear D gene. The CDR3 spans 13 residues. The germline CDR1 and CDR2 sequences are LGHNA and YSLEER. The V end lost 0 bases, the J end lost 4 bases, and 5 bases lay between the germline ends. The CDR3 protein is CASSQEEADTQYF. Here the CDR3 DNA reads TGCGCCAGCAGCCAAGAGGAAGCAGATACGCAGTATTTT.

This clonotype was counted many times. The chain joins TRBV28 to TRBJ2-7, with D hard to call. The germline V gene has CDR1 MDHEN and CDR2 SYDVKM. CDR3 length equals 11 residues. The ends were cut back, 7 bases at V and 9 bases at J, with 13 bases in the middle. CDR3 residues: CASNQYEAQYF. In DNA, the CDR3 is TGTGCCAGCAATCAGTACGAGGCGCAGTACTTC.

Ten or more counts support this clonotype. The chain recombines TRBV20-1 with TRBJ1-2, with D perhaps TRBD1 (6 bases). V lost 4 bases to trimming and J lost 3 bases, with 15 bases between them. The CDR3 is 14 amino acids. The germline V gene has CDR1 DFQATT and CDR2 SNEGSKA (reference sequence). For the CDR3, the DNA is TGCAGTGCTAACCCCCCGGGACAAGACTATGGCTACACCTTC. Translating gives CSANPPGQDYGYTF.